These 19 T cell receptor beta chains were sequenced from one sample in a study of post-analysis software for immune sequencing data. Unique-molecular-identifier-tagged TCR beta cDNA libraries were used. Via MiXCR, TCRdb re-called the PCR reads, giving one row per CDR3 protein. The sample carries roughly 870,000 distinct CDR3 sequences, roughly 58% recorded once. Antigen specificity for these receptors is unknown. General study findings and limits: Included in a set of a handful of TRBV segments more frequent in patients than controls were TRBV5-6, TRBV5-1 and TRBV20-1.

The material sequenced was blood. Every receptor here comes from a girl aged 5 to 17 with multiple sclerosis.

The rearrangement uses TRBV5-1 and TRBJ2-7, with TRBD2 matching over 10 bases. Germline V lookup: CDR1 SGHRS, CDR2 YFSETQ. The V segment lost 2 bases and the J segment 2 bases; nucleotides outside the gene matches: 10. CDR3 size: 17 residues. CDR3 coding DNA: TGCGCCAGCAGCTTATCCGGGACTAGCGATATTGCCTACGAGCAGTACTTC. This translates into CASSLSGTSDIAYEQYF.

This chain joins TRBV5-5 and TRBJ2-3; D is unclear. This CDR3 spans 13 amino acids. Trimming took 6 bases from V and 1 from J, leaving 9 bases between them. CDR1 SGHKS and CDR2 YYEKEE come from the germline V gene (reference sequence). The CDR3 bases are TGTGCCAGCATGTCCACTCGCACAGATACGCAGTATTTT. It is translated as CASMSTRTDTQYF.

This clonotype occurred a few times. This rearrangement joins TRBV6-2 or TRBV6-3 to TRBJ2-1; possibly TRBD2 for D (5 bases). The CDR3 is 15 amino acids. CDR1 is MNHEY and CDR2 is SVGEGT in the germline V gene. Deletions cut 6 bases from V and 0 bases from J, with 12 bases between. This CDR3 reads CASRGSAASYNEQFF. The CDR3, as DNA: TGTGCCAGCAGGGGTAGCGCGGCCTCCTACAATGAGCAGTTCTTC.

CDR3 sequence: CASTHGLAVSYEQYF. In nucleotides, the CDR3 is TGTGCCAGCACCCATGGACTAGCGGTTTCCTACGAGCAGTACTTC. This chain links TRBV7-8 with TRBJ2-7; 10 bases are shared with TRBD2. The germline V gene encodes CDR1 SGHVS and CDR2 FQNEAQ. The CDR3 has 15 amino acids. V was clipped by 7 bases and J by 1 base; unmatched bases: 7. Full variable domain (remainder filled in from reference TRBV7-8 and TRBJ2-7): GAGVSQSPRYKVAKRGQDVALRCDPISGHVSLFWYQQALGQGPEFLTYFQNEAQLDKSGLPSDRFFAERPEGSVSTLKIQRTQQEDSAVYLCASTHGLAVSYEQYFGPGTRLTVT.

The gene calls are TRBV29-1 and TRBJ2-1; 9 positions agree with TRBD2. Germline V gene lookup returns CDR1 SQVTM and CDR2 ANQGSEA. The CDR3 runs 18 residues. With 6 bases clipped from V and 1 base from J, the junction kept 16 bases outside the gene matches. The CDR3 region has the DNA TGCAGCGTCCAACGGCGTCTAGCGGGGCCGGCATCCTACAATGAGCAGTTCTTC. Its translation: CSVQRRLAGPASYNEQFF.

The gene calls are TRBV4-3 and TRBJ1-1; D is possibly TRBD1 (6 bases). Germline V gene lookup returns CDR1 LGHNA and CDR2 YSLEER. This CDR3 region has 12 residues. V was cut by 4 bases and J by 8 bases, with 11 bases left in between. DNA for the CDR3: TGCGCCAGCAGCCGTGTACAGGGAGAAGCTTTCTTT. Translated, it gives CASSRVQGEAFF.

This clonotype was observed a single time. This chain connects TRBV15 to TRBJ2-1, with 10 bases fitting TRBD1. Gene TRBJ2-7 matches the end of the DNA better, so the J call may be wrong. The germline gives CDR1 LNHNV, CDR2 YYDKDF (reference sequence). This CDR3 contains 16 residues. CDR3 protein: CATSSRRGQGTYEQYF. The CDR3 DNA reads TGTGCCACCAGCAGCCGCCGGGGACAGGGGACCTACGAGCAGTACTTC.

The chain is built from TRBV12-3 or TRBV12-4 and TRBJ2-1; D perhaps matches TRBD2 (6 bases). The CDR3 length is 17 residues. Trimming shortened V by 5 bases and J by 1 base, and 18 bases separated the two germline ends. The CDR3 DNA reads as TGTGCCAGCAGTCCGAGACTAGTAGGACCGTCCTACAATGAGCAGTTCTTC. Amino acids: CASSPRLVGPSYNEQFF.

The chain combines TRBV3-1 with TRBJ2-7; no definite D call. Per germline, CDR1 LGHDT and CDR2 YNNKEL (reference sequence). This CDR3 spans 13 amino acids. V was pared by 2 bases and J by 6 bases, with 11 bases between. CDR3 in DNA: TGTGCCAGCAGCCAACGTTCCCGTAGCGAGCAGTACTTC. This sequence encodes CASSQRSRSEQYF.

The chain links TRBV6-2 or TRBV6-3 to TRBJ2-7; 8 bases are shared with TRBD1. V lost 4 bases and J lost 5; bases outside the gene matches: 10. The germline V gene has CDR1 MNHEY and CDR2 SVGEGT. The CDR3 is made up of 15 amino acids. The DNA of the CDR3 is TGTGCCAGCAGTTCCCCGGACAGGGTGGTACACGAGCAGTACTTC. Protein product: CASSSPDRVVHEQYF.

This chain links TRBV7-9 with TRBJ2-1, with TRBD2 identical over 7 bases. CDR3 length: 15 amino acids. V shed 3 bases, J shed 4 bases, and the junction held 6 bases outside the gene matches. CDR1 and CDR2 from the germline V gene are SEHNR and FQNEAQ (reference sequence). CDR3 in DNA: TGTGCCAGCAGCTTCGAGGGAGGGAAATACAATGAGCAGTTCTTC. This sequence encodes CASSFEGGKYNEQFF.

The chain is built from TRBV6-5 and TRBJ1-6, with no clear D. V dropped 2 bases and J dropped 8 bases, with 13 bases sitting between them. CDR1 is MNHEY, CDR2 SVGAGI, per germline. The CDR3 is 15 amino acids. The CDR3 coding sequence is TGTGCCAGCAGTTACACCCGGGATCAGTATTCACCCCTCCACTTT. Residues: CASSYTRDQYSPLHF.

The chain joins TRBV6-2 or TRBV6-3 to TRBJ2-6; the D gene is possibly TRBD1 (5 bases). The CDR3 covers 16 residues. V was cut by 7 bases and J by 0 bases, with 13 bases left in between. The germline CDR1 and CDR2 sequences are MNHEY and SVGEGT. DNA of the CDR3: TGTGCCAGCACCAAAGGGGTAGCCTCTGGGGCCAACGTCCTGACTTTC. Protein product: CASTKGVASGANVLTF.

This clonotype has just a few counts. This chain connects TRBV7-6 to TRBJ2-4; possible D gene TRBD1, 6 bases. V dropped 2 bases and J dropped 8 bases, with 13 bases sitting between them. In germline, CDR1 is SGHVS, CDR2 FNYEAQ. The CDR3 covers 14 residues. CDR3 sequence reads: CASSLKGQGDIQYF. In DNA form, the CDR3 reads TGTGCCAGCAGCTTAAAGGGACAAGGGGACATTCAGTACTTC.

The chain links TRBV20-1 to TRBJ2-7; possible D gene TRBD2, 5 bases. Germline V lookup: CDR1 DFQATT, CDR2 SNEGSKA (reference sequence). This CDR3 is 14 amino acids long. Trimming removed 1 base from V and 5 bases from J, with 15 bases in between. The CDR3 loop reads CSARGTVLFDEQYF. The DNA of the CDR3 is TGCAGTGCTAGAGGGACTGTTCTTTTTGACGAGCAGTACTTC.

The chain links TRBV20-1 to TRBJ2-5; D is possibly TRBD1 or TRBD2 (5 bases each). V lost 6 bases to trimming and J lost 1 base, with 12 bases between them. Looked up from germline, CDR1 is DFQATT and CDR2 is SNEGSKA (reference sequence). This CDR3 has 13 amino acids. The CDR3 loop is CSATEGPQETQYF. The DNA of the CDR3 is TGCAGTGCGACAGAGGGGCCCCAAGAGACCCAGTACTTC.

This clonotype was recorded a few times. This sequence joins TRBV29-1 and TRBJ2-3, with D possibly being TRBD2 (6 bases). The V gene's germline CDR1 is SQVTM and CDR2 ANQGSEA. Trimming took off 4 bases at V and 3 bases at J, with 14 bases between the two ends. The CDR3 totals 14 residues. CDR3 amino acids: CSVALGGVTDTQYF. The DNA for the CDR3 is TGCAGCGTTGCCCTCGGCGGGGTTACAGATACGCAGTATTTT.

The V gene is TRBV10-3, the J gene TRBJ2-3, with D possibly TRBD1 on 6 matching bases. V was pared by 11 bases and J by 0 bases, with 12 bases between. The CDR3 has 13 amino acids. CDR1 ENHRY and CDR2 SYGVKD come from the germline V gene. The CDR3 here is CASGTLSTDTQYF. The CDR3 nucleotides read TGTGCCTCCGGGACATTAAGCACAGATACGCAGTATTTT.

The CDR3 DNA follows: TGCGCCAGCAGCTTTAAGGACGGCACAGATACGCAGTATTTT. Its translation: CASSFKDGTDTQYF. The chain uses TRBV5-1 and TRBJ2-3, with D unresolved. The length of the CDR3 is 14 residues. V gave up 2 bases and J gave up 1 base, with 8 bases separating them. Germline CDR1 SGHRS, CDR2 YFSETQ.